This T cell receptor beta chain was obtained from a study of spatial heterogeneity in lung cancer. Study-level background: The 72 donors had untreated early-stage non-small cell lung cancer.

Individually, TCR cDNA molecules were each labelled with a unique molecular identifier. One entry per CDR3 protein results from TCRdb running MiXCR on the 5' RACE reads. The table has 15,000 to 20,000 distinct CDR3 sequences, approximately 19% seen once. V was pared by 3 bases and J by 0 bases, with 7 bases of the junction left unmatched. This CDR3 spans 15 amino acids. CDR1 and CDR2 (germline): DFQATT, SNEGSKA (reference sequence). A few counts support this clonotype. Time point indicated: blood at routine non-recurrence follow-up after resection. Whole RNA obtained from tumor, nontumor lung or frozen PBMC underwent sequencing without sorting.

This chain joins TRBV20-1 and TRBJ2-7; TRBD2 matches at 8 bases. This specimen consisted of PBMCs, obtained at follow-up. The TCR sequence derives from a male donor with early-stage non-small cell lung cancer. Written as DNA, the CDR3 is TGCAGTGCTAGGGGGGTAGCGGGGTCCTCCTACGAGCAGTACTTC. Protein sequence: CSARGVAGSSYEQYF.